The 9 T cell receptor beta chains listed next were all sequenced from one sample in a study of cytomegalovirus exposure and HLA in healthy donors. Amplification used 60 Vbeta primers and 13 Jbeta primers. Data came from immunoSEQ multiplex PCR; TCRdb stores just in-frame clones and leaves some out. The data hold 150,000 to 200,000 clones, with about 80% observed a single time. What was sequenced was PBMCs. The receptor set was obtained from a young woman in good health and CMV-seropositive.

J is TRBJ1-5 and V is TRBV6-1; D unclear. V was clipped by 5 bases and J by 5 bases, with 16 bases between them. This CDR3 has 15 residues. The germline CDR1 and CDR2 sequences are MNHNS and SASEGT. DNA for the CDR3: TGTGCCAGCAGTCGACGGGAGGCAGCTTATCAGCCCCAGCATTTT. This codes for CASSRREAAYQPQHF.

The V and J genes are TRBV5-1 and TRBJ2-1, with 8 positions matching TRBD1. V gave up 0 bases and J gave up 7 bases; unmatched junction bases: 9. Germline-derived CDR1 and CDR2 are SGHRS and YFSETQ. The CDR3 has 16 amino acids. The chain's CDR3 is CASSLGNRGRRNEQFF. The CDR3 DNA reads as TGCGCCAGCAGCTTGGGTAACAGGGGGAGGAGGAATGAGCAGTTCTTC.

The chain recombines TRBV7-3 with TRBJ2-3, with 13 bases aligning to TRBD2. The CDR3 has 16 amino acids. The J segment lost 4 bases and the V segment lost 4 bases, leaving 5 bases of the junction unmatched. The germline V gene has CDR1 SGHTA and CDR2 FQGTGA. CDR3 sequence (DNA): TGTGCCAGCAGCTCAGGACTAGCGGGGGAAGCAGATACGCAGTATTTT. Its protein product is CASSSGLAGEADTQYF. Variable domain in full (rest from reference TRBV7-3 and TRBJ2-3): GAGVSQTPSNKVTEKGKYVELRCDPISGHTALYWYRQSLGQGPEFLIYFQGTGAADDSGLPNDRFFAVRPEGSVSTLKIQRTERGDSAVYLCASSSGLAGEADTQYFGPGTRLTVL.

The rearrangement links TRBV5-6 to TRBJ2-7; tentatively, D is TRBD2 (6 bases). This CDR3 comprises 17 residues. Trimming took off 2 bases at V and 3 bases at J, with 21 bases between the two ends. Germline CDR1 and CDR2: SGHDT and YYEEEE. The CDR3 DNA is TGTGCCAGCAGCTTCCGAACCGGGGGAATCGGGAACTACGAGCAGTACGTC. Its translation is CASSFRTGGIGNYEQYV.

This sequence joins TRBV7-9 and TRBJ1-2; D call uncertain. CDR3 length: 13 residues. CDR1 and CDR2 (germline): SEHNR, FQNEAQ (reference sequence). V lost 1 base and J 2 bases, leaving 5 bases between the germline ends. The DNA of the CDR3 is TGTGCCAGCAGCTTAGGGGCCAACTATGGCTACACCTTC. Its protein is CASSLGANYGYTF.

V and J are TRBV7-9 and TRBJ1-2; 12 bases map to TRBD1. V was pared by 5 bases and J by 2 bases, with 9 bases of the junction left unmatched. Germline loops: CDR1 SEHNR, CDR2 FQNEAQ (reference sequence). There are 17 residues in the CDR3. CDR3 nucleotides: TGTGCCAGCAGCCCCGGGACAGGGGGCGAGGCGAACTATGGCTACACCTTC. It yields the protein CASSPGTGGEANYGYTF.

The CDR3 here is CASSLSGQGVNGYTF. The CDR3 DNA reads TGTGCCAGCAGCTTGTCTGGACAGGGTGTAAATGGCTACACCTTC. The chain joins TRBV7-9 to TRBJ1-2; 8 bases align to TRBD1. This CDR3 comprises 15 residues. From germline, CDR1 is SEHNR and CDR2 FQNEAQ (reference sequence). Trimming at V came to 3 bases and at J to 6 bases, leaving 9 bases not matched to a gene.

The chain uses TRBV30 and TRBJ2-1; weak D call: TRBD2 (5 bases). The CDR3 extends over 15 amino acids. Per the germline V gene, CDR1 is GTSNPN and CDR2 is SVGIG (reference sequence). V lost 4 bases and J lost 4, with 17 bases in between. CDR3 in amino acids: CAWNGPSAGYNEQFF. The DNA of the CDR3 is TGTGCCTGGAATGGCCCTAGTGCGGGTTACAATGAGCAGTTCTTC.

The CDR3 DNA follows: TGTGCCAGCAGCTTGGGGACAGGGGGTAGCAATCAGCCCCAGCATTTT. It specifies CASSLGTGGSNQPQHF. This rearrangement joins TRBV5-6 to TRBJ1-5; 10 nucleotides align to TRBD1. Germline loops: CDR1 SGHDT, CDR2 YYEEEE. The CDR3 contains 16 residues. The V and J ends lost 0 bases and 0 bases, in that order; junction bases with no gene match: 0.